This T cell receptor (beta chain) was identified in a study of blood T cells in healthy people across ages. This clonotype was observed once. A J-beta primer mix and a sample-barcoded 5' primer were used in a second PCR of about 7 to 12 cycles. Using its own MiXCR run on the 5' RACE reads, TCRdb lists one record per CDR3 protein. The repertoire has hundreds of thousands of distinct CDR3 sequences, about three fifths of them found once; the top ten carry approximately 21%. This CDR3 comprises 13 residues. The germline CDR1 and CDR2 sequences are ENHRY and SYGVKD. The trim removed 4 bases at V and 7 bases at J, leaving 4 bases unmatched.

This rearrangement joins TRBV10-3 to TRBJ2-1; TRBD1 agrees at 7 bases. This sequence originates from a man between 25 and 39 years old in good health. Sequencing was done on a sample of blood. The CDR3: CAISVEQGNEQFF. CDR3 coding DNA: TGTGCCATCAGTGTCGAACAGGGGAATGAGCAGTTCTTC.